These 15 T cell receptor beta chains came from one sample sequenced in a study of T cell changes during pregnancy in multiple sclerosis (dated by TCRdb to between 2017 and 2020). Receptors were amplified or captured by the immunoSEQ multiplex PCR assay. TCRdb stores this immuneACCESS table with in-frame sequences only. Part of the clones is absent; in the studies checked, under half of the shortfall reflects unresolved V genes, and no reason is known for the rest. The sample table shows under 85,000 clones, and about 90% are seen once. The ten largest clones represent about 0.52% of the sample. The material was CD4+ T cells from peripheral blood mononuclear cells, obtained in the second trimester of pregnancy. The receptor source for this set is a female donor with multiple sclerosis, enrolled in a pregnancy study.

To note about this clone: Other DNA sequences in the sample encode the same CDR3. The chain links TRBV9 to TRBJ2-3; tentative D call: TRBD2 (5 bases). The CDR3 totals 14 residues. The V end was cut by 0 bases, the J end by 3 bases, with 8 bases between. From germline, CDR1 is SGDLS and CDR2 YYNGEE. The CDR3 coding sequence is TGTGCCAGCAGCGTAGGAACGGGAACAGATACGCAGTATTTT. Translating gives CASSVGTGTDTQYF.

This clone is a singleton in its sample. V gene TRBV7-9 combines with J gene TRBJ2-5; 10 nucleotides align to TRBD1. In germline, CDR1 is SEHNR, CDR2 FQNEAQ (reference sequence). The CDR3 has 17 amino acids. V was clipped by 4 bases and J by 5 bases; unmatched bases: 13. The CDR3 coding sequence is TGTGCCAGCAGCTGGTGGTGGACAGGGGGTGTTTGGGAGACCCAGTACTTC. Amino acid sequence: CASSWWWTGGVWETQYF. Full variable domain (missing parts from reference TRBV7-9 and TRBJ2-5): DTGVSQNPRHKITKRGQNVTFRCDPISEHNRLYWYRQTLGQGPEFLTYFQNEAQLEKSRLLSDRFSAERPKGSFSTLEIQRTEQGDSAMYLCASSWWWTGGVWETQYFGPGTRLLVL.

The chain is built from TRBV2 and TRBJ2-7; D is unclear. There are 14 residues in the CDR3. Trimming pared 4 bases from V and 1 base from J, leaving 11 bases between. Germline V gives CDR1 SNHLY, CDR2 FYNNEI. The CDR3 reads CASSVSGGSYEQYF. The CDR3 coding sequence is TGTGCCAGCAGTGTGTCCGGCGGTTCCTACGAGCAGTACTTC.

V and J are TRBV7-2 and TRBJ1-2; 8 bases are shared with TRBD1. V lost 5 bases to trimming and J lost 3 bases; unmatched junction nucleotides: 5. This CDR3 contains 14 residues. CDR1 is SGHTA, CDR2 FQGNSA, per germline. The CDR3 DNA follows: TGTGCCAGCAGCCAGGACAGGGTATACTATGGCTACACCTTC. It encodes CASSQDRVYYGYTF.

V gene TRBV27 combines with J gene TRBJ1-1, with D perhaps TRBD1 (6 bases). Trimming pared 5 bases from V and 7 bases from J, leaving 14 bases between. CDR3 length: 13 amino acids. The V gene's germline CDR1 is MNHEY and CDR2 SMNVEV (reference sequence). As DNA, the CDR3 is TGTGCCAGCAGTGATCAGGGGAGAGGTGAAGCTTTCTTT. Translated: CASSDQGRGEAFF.

The gene calls are TRBV2 and TRBJ2-2, with D perhaps TRBD2 (6 bases). V was pared by 10 bases and J by 4 bases, with 22 bases between. Germline CDR1 is SNHLY and CDR2 is FYNNEI. This CDR3 spans 16 amino acids. The DNA for the CDR3 is TGTGCCACCTCGACTAGTCCCCCGTCTGGCACCGGGGAGCTGTTTTTT. This codes for CATSTSPPSGTGELFF.

The V and J genes are TRBV4-2 and TRBJ2-3; 8 nucleotides agree with TRBD1. Germline CDR1 reads LGHNA; CDR2 reads YNFKEQ. J was trimmed by 4 bases and V by 0 bases; bases with no gene match: 6. The CDR3 covers 16 residues. The CDR3 coding sequence is TGTGCCAGCAGCCAAGAAGACAGGGGATTTTCAGATACGCAGTATTTT. Amino acid sequence: CASSQEDRGFSDTQYF.

The genes are TRBV29-1 and TRBJ2-7; perhaps TRBD2 as D (6 bases). CDR3 length: 16 amino acids. Trimming stripped 3 bases from V and 3 bases from J, with 21 bases between. In germline, CDR1 is SQVTM, CDR2 ANQGSEA. In DNA form, the CDR3 reads TGCAGCGTTGAGGTGGGGGACTGGGGTAGGGGCTACGAGCAGTACTTC. Amino acid sequence: CSVEVGDWGRGYEQYF.

To note about this clone: At one of its ends the junction is not consistent with the germline gene, which may arise from a read error. CDR3 protein: CASSLGTSGSYEQYF. In DNA, the CDR3 is TGTGCTAGCAGCCTAGGGACTAGCGGCTCCTACGAGCAGTACTTC. The chain employs TRBV7-7 and TRBJ2-7; 11 bases match TRBD2. There are 15 residues in the CDR3. Germline V gene data show CDR1 as SSHAT and CDR2 as FNYEAQ (reference sequence).

The chain is built from TRBV5-4 and TRBJ2-7, with 13 bases identical to TRBD2. The germline CDR1 and CDR2 sequences are SGHNT and YYREEE (reference sequence). The CDR3 contains 16 residues. V shed 0 bases, J shed 7 bases, and the junction held 7 bases outside the gene matches. The CDR3 nucleotides are TGTGCCAGCAGCTTGGGGACTAGCGGGAGTGCGCGGGAGCAGTACTTC. Protein sequence: CASSLGTSGSAREQYF. The full variable domain, completed using reference TRBV5-4 and TRBJ2-7, is ETGVTQSPTHLIKTRGQQVTLRCSSQSGHNTVSWYQQALGQGPQFIFQYYREEENGRGNFPPRFSGLQFPNYSSELNVNALELDDSALYLCASSLGTSGSAREQYFGPGTRLTVT.

The chain combines TRBV27 with TRBJ1-4, with 7 bases lining up with TRBD1. The CDR3 sequence is 16 residues long. Unmatched junction bases numbered 8, after V lost 5 bases and J lost 2 bases. CDR1 MNHEY and CDR2 SMNVEV come from the germline V gene (reference sequence). This chain's CDR3 is CASSARTGATNEKLFF. CDR3 DNA sequence: TGTGCCAGCAGTGCCCGCACAGGGGCCACTAATGAAAAACTGTTTTTT.

V gene TRBV7-2 combines with J gene TRBJ2-1, with 9 bases fitting TRBD2. Germline CDR1 SGHTA, CDR2 FQGNSA. The length of the CDR3 is 15 residues. V trimming: 4 bases; J trimming: 12 bases; junction bases outside the gene matches: 13. CDR3 in amino acids: CASSSPWRGGGVQFF. CDR3 sequence (DNA): TGTGCCAGCAGCTCGCCCTGGCGGGGGGGCGGGGTGCAGTTCTTC.

This clone appeared a single time. The rearrangement links TRBV28 to TRBJ1-1, with a possible D match to TRBD1 (5 bases). V was trimmed by 2 bases and J by 1 base, leaving 14 bases between them. The CDR3 contains 16 residues. Germline assignment: CDR1 MDHEN and CDR2 SYDVKM. The CDR3: CASSLGGGRPNTEAFF. In DNA, the CDR3 is TGTGCCAGCAGTTTAGGGGGGGGACGCCCGAACACTGAAGCTTTCTTT.

The chain recombines TRBV25-1 with TRBJ2-3, with 9 bases fitting TRBD2. This CDR3 region has 16 residues. Germline V gene lookup returns CDR1 MGHDK and CDR2 SYGVNS. V was pared by 3 bases and J by 5 bases, with 9 bases of the junction left unmatched. In DNA, the CDR3 is TGTGCCAGCAGTGATACCGCGGGGGGGCGGGTAGATACGCAGTATTTT. Residues: CASSDTAGGRVDTQYF.

The V and J genes are TRBV29-1 and TRBJ2-2, with D possibly being TRBD1 (9 bases). Germline-derived CDR1 and CDR2 are SQVTM and ANQGSEA. The CDR3 is 19 residues long. Trimming pared 7 bases from V and 2 bases from J, leaving 29 bases between. The CDR3 region is CSAVSGQGKSGSNTGELFF. The DNA of the CDR3 is TGCAGCGCCGTTTCGGGACAGGGCAAAAGCGGGAGTAACACCGGGGAGCTGTTTTTT.